This T cell receptor beta chain derives from a study of CD8 T cell repertoires and HIV-1 epitope variants (dated by TCRdb to 2020 to 2022). The study in broad terms: Twenty-five peptides representing autologous and known Gag and Nef epitope variants were each used to stimulate T cells in separate culture wells. The control conditions were a CMV, EBV and flu peptide pool, the Ebola AY9 epitope as a negative control, and a well with no peptide. The epitopes tested covered three Gag epitope families plus Nef HW9 and YT9. Using the EasySep Human T Cell Enrichment Kit, T cells were enriched and then co-cultured with an equal number of autologous T cell-negative cells acting as antigen-presenting cells. Cultures ran for 10 days in IMDM with gentamicin, with half-media changes on days 3 and 7 adding IL-2, IL-7 and IL-15. A 1M T cell aliquot was kept as an uncultured baseline condition, separate from the roughly 76 T cell cultures. A total of 83 T cell cultures were run, with each culture condition done in triplicate except for one peptide, which was done in duplicate. Study-level results and caveats: Under 10 antigen-specific TCR beta clonotypes were identified, of which 6 or 7 appeared to be cross-reactive for autologous or known escape epitope variants. Five clonotypes recognized the Nef KF9 family and one clonotype recognized the HW9 family, while no responses to the TAALDMSHF plasma variant were seen. The assay identified only TCR beta chains and indicated proliferation to antigen, not T cell function or cytokine profile.

Including cysteine and phenylalanine, the CDR3 has 14 amino acids. Kept here is only the CDR3 DNA, which spans 42 bases and is read in frame from base 1. CDR1 is given as LNHDA and CDR2 as SQIVND, both from the germline V gene (reference sequence). Between the V and J ends, shortened by 3 bases and 3 bases respectively, the junction contains 9 bases. Sequencing of TCR beta CDR3 regions was done on the immunoSEQ platform at survey depth. The QIAamp DNA micro kit was used to extract genomic DNA from every cultured and uncultured CD8+ T cell population. Processing in the source paper ran as follows. Samples with fewer than 5,000 productive reads were excluded, resulting in the removal of about 7% of the roughly 75 HIV peptide-stimulated cultures. A MANAFEST web app trimmed sequences to CDR3 and removed nonproductive sequences, CDR3s under 5 amino acids, and those not starting C or ending F/W. Antigen-specific clonotypes had to expand in at least 2 of 3 replicates versus no-peptide control at FDR 0.01, only within one epitope family. Specific clonotypes also needed at least fivefold higher frequency than in wells stimulated with peptides from other epitope families. TCRdb mirrors the immuneACCESS table, restricted to in-frame sequences. Some clones are absent from its copies; in checked studies, under half trace to an unresolved V gene, and the reason for the others is unknown. V and J calls and clone size are those listed in that table; D and trimming were worked out from the DNA. The sample includes roughly 4,900 clones, with approximately 70% observed a single time. The top ten hold about 40% of the sample.

The EasySep Human CD8+ T Cell Enrichment Kit was used on day 10 to isolate CD8+ T cells from every culture. In the case of this clone: Its cognate antigen has yet to be identified. Base qualities are not recorded, but no much larger clone differs from it by a single base.

The rearranged segments are TRBV19 and TRBJ2-1; the D gene identity is not certain. This sequence was found in a male donor with HIV. The specimen sequenced was cultured CD8+ T cells derived from PBMCs. The CDR3 has the sequence CASSIPVGYNEQFF. The DNA is TGTGCCAGTAGTATCCCCGTGGGCTACAATGAGCAGTTCTTC.